This record looks at one TCR beta chain sequence and its context. Using immunoSEQ multiplex PCR, the repertoire was profiled, and TCRdb retains in-frame clones only, with some absent. The sample shows 180,000 or so clones, roughly 80% of them seen only once. The CDR3 length is 17 residues. With V trimmed by 1 base and J by 1 base, 6 bases remained unmatched. Germline lookup yields CDR1 LGHNA and CDR2 YSLEER. The source of the sample is a study of blood T cell repertoires in COVID-19. The rearrangement links TRBV4-3 to TRBJ2-1, with TRBD2 matching 8 bases. The sample comprised peripheral blood. This clonotype was obtained from a man in his fifties or sixties who had recovered from COVID-19. Here the CDR3 reads CASSQGAGVWSYNEQFF. DNA of the CDR3: TGCGCCAGCAGCCAAGGAGCGGGAGTTTGGTCCTACAATGAGCAGTTCTTC.